The 5 T cell receptor beta chains below all came from one sample that was sequenced in a study of PD-L1 blockade in urothelial cancer (dated by TCRdb to between 2016 and 2019). Library preparation employed the immunoSEQ multiplex PCR assay. Here the immuneACCESS table is served through TCRdb, limited to in-frame sequences with V and J called. Missing clones are a known gap in these copies; in checked studies unresolved V genes cover under half, and the rest lacks a known reason. The sample yields 120,000 or so clones; 86% were counted once. 2.4% of the sample belongs to the ten largest clones. Read against the paper, the sample's time point label means: peripheral blood 6 weeks after treatment start. This specimen was PBMCs, taken around atezolizumab (anti-PD-L1) treatment. The receptors were sampled from a middle-aged man with urothelial cancer.

This sequence joins TRBV6-6 and TRBJ1-5; D not certain. Trimming took off 6 bases at V and 3 bases at J, with 9 bases between the two ends. This CDR3 spans 13 amino acids. Germline V lookup: CDR1 MNHNY, CDR2 SVGAGI (reference sequence). In DNA, the CDR3 is TGTGCCAGCAGAACAGTGATCAATCAGCCCCAGCATTTT. Translation gives CASRTVINQPQHF.

This clone turned up a few times. The V gene is TRBV9, the J gene TRBJ2-7; 10 nucleotides align to TRBD1. The J segment lost 6 bases and the V segment lost 4 bases, leaving 16 bases of the junction unmatched. This CDR3 contains 17 residues. CDR1 SGDLS and CDR2 YYNGEE come from the germline V gene. CDR3 sequence reads: CASSSYPVGTGASEQYF. The DNA for the CDR3 is TGTGCCAGCAGCTCTTACCCGGTGGGGACAGGGGCGAGCGAGCAGTACTTC.

This sequence joins TRBV6-5 and TRBJ1-2; tentative D call: TRBD1 (6 bases). The germline gives CDR1 MNHEY, CDR2 SVGAGI. This CDR3 is 13 amino acids long. V lost 6 bases, J lost 8 bases, and 16 bases lay in between. The CDR3 here is CASRHDRTSGYTF. The CDR3 coding sequence is TGTGCCAGCAGACACGACAGGACGAGCGGCTACACCTTC.

The J gene is TRBJ2-7, the V gene TRBV2; D might be TRBD2 (5 bases). Germline CDR1 reads SNHLY; CDR2 reads FYNNEI. V lost 5 bases and J 6 bases, leaving 23 bases between the germline ends. This CDR3 contains 16 residues. CDR3 in amino acids: CASSQKLARVRGEQYF. The CDR3 DNA follows: TGTGCCAGCAGTCAGAAGTTAGCGAGAGTTCGGGGCGAGCAGTACTTC.

This clone was found a few times. The chain couples TRBV30 to TRBJ2-7, with 9 nucleotides matching TRBD1. With 2 bases clipped from V and 3 bases from J, the junction kept 5 bases outside the gene matches. The CDR3 totals 14 residues. In germline, CDR1 is GTSNPN, CDR2 SVGIG (reference sequence). Here the CDR3 reads CAWSSGTGNYEQYF. The CDR3 DNA sequence: TGTGCCTGGAGTAGCGGGACAGGGAACTACGAGCAGTACTTC.